Presented here are 20 T cell receptor beta chains from one specimen sequenced in a study of T cell responses to AZD1222 COVID-19 vaccine. The repertoire was sequenced with immunoSEQ multiplex PCR; TCRdb's copy has only in-frame clones and lacks some. The sample comprises some 140,000 clones, approximately 90% of which are singletons, and around 2.8% rests with the top ten. The sample was peripheral blood, taken on day 0 of AZD1222 vaccination. These receptors originate from an adult in good health.

The V and J genes are TRBV5-1 and TRBJ1-5; D is uncertain. This CDR3 has 13 amino acids. Trimming took 0 bases from V and 7 from J, leaving 8 bases between them. Germline V gene data show CDR1 as SGHRS and CDR2 as YFSETQ. DNA of the CDR3: TGCGCCAGCAGCTTGGCGGTTGGGCAGCCCCAGCATTTT. This gives the protein CASSLAVGQPQHF.

The V and J genes are TRBV4-1 and TRBJ1-5; D is ambiguous. Germline-derived CDR1 and CDR2 are MGHRA and YSYEKL. Trimming took off 0 bases at V and 2 bases at J, with 2 bases between the two ends. The CDR3 length is 13 residues. CDR3: CASSQDGNQPQHF. The CDR3 region has the DNA TGCGCCAGCAGCCAAGACGGCAATCAGCCCCAGCATTTT.

V gene TRBV6-5 combines with J gene TRBJ2-2; D might be TRBD1 (6 bases). The V gene lost 6 bases and the J gene lost 0 bases, with 11 bases spanning the gap. Germline V CDR1 and CDR2: MNHEY, SVGAGI. The CDR3 has 15 residues. The CDR3 loop is CASRNRASNTGELFF. In nucleotides, the CDR3 is TGTGCCAGCAGGAACAGGGCCTCGAACACCGGGGAGCTGTTTTTT.

The V gene is TRBV3-1 (or the pseudogene TRBV3-2), the J gene TRBJ1-1; D may be TRBD1 (6 bases). This CDR3 comprises 13 residues. Germline V gene data show CDR1 as LGHDT and CDR2 as YNNKEL (reference sequence). V lost 1 base and J lost 10, with 13 bases in between. The CDR3 is CASSQGRGAGAFF. For the CDR3, the DNA is TGTGCCAGCAGCCAAGGACGGGGGGCCGGAGCTTTCTTT.

This CDR3 is CASSLYTKGNRQPQHF. Written as DNA, the CDR3 is TGTGCCAGCAGTTTATACACCAAGGGTAATCGTCAGCCCCAGCATTTT. The chain has TRBV28 and TRBJ1-5, with unresolved D. The length of the CDR3 is 16 residues. Trimming shortened V by 1 base and J by 6 bases, and 16 bases separated the two germline ends. From germline, CDR1 is MDHEN and CDR2 SYDVKM.

This sequence joins TRBV9 and TRBJ1-6; no reliable D call. This CDR3 region has 15 residues. V lost 4 bases, J lost 5 bases, and 13 bases lay in between. Looked up from germline, CDR1 is SGDLS and CDR2 is YYNGEE. CDR3 sequence (DNA): TGTGCCAGCAGCATAAGGTCGTCCCATAATTCACCCCTCCACTTT. Its translation is CASSIRSSHNSPLHF.

The genes are TRBV28 and TRBJ1-5, with 7 bases identical to TRBD1. The CDR3 has 17 amino acids. Germline loops: CDR1 MDHEN, CDR2 SYDVKM. J gave up 0 bases and V 5 bases, and 10 bases lay outside the gene matches. CDR3 DNA sequence: TGTGCCAGCAGTGTTACCCGGGACAGATATAGCAATCAGCCCCAGCATTTT. It codes for CASSVTRDRYSNQPQHF.

This clone was seen more than once but under ten times. Here the CDR3 DNA reads TGTGCCAGTAGTATAGAAACATCGGATCAGCCCCAGCATTTT. Translating it yields CASSIETSDQPQHF. The chain recombines TRBV19 with TRBJ1-5, with D uncertain. This CDR3 contains 14 residues. Trimming took 0 bases from V and 5 from J, leaving 8 bases between them. Germline lookup yields CDR1 LNHDA and CDR2 SQIVND (reference sequence).

V is TRBV11-3 and J is TRBJ1-2; D is unclear. Trimming took 5 bases from V and 0 from J, leaving 4 bases between them. The CDR3 length is 12 residues. In germline, CDR1 is SGHNT, CDR2 YENEEA. This chain's CDR3 is CASSQANYGYTF. The CDR3 nucleotides read TGTGCCAGCAGCCAAGCTAACTATGGCTACACCTTC.

The chain employs TRBV5-1 and TRBJ2-1; possibly TRBD1 for D (5 bases). Trimming left V 4 bases short and J 0 bases short, with 14 bases between. CDR3 size: 16 residues. CDR1 is SGHRS and CDR2 is YFSETQ in the germline V gene. The CDR3, as DNA: TGCGCCAGCAGCACCGACAGTCCGAGCTCCTACAATGAGCAGTTCTTC. Its protein product is CASSTDSPSSYNEQFF.

The V gene is TRBV12-5, the J gene TRBJ1-1; tentatively, D is TRBD1 (6 bases). The CDR3 spans 14 residues. The V gene lost 1 base and the J gene lost 5 bases, with 11 bases spanning the gap. Looked up from germline, CDR1 is LGHNT and CDR2 is FRNRAP. CDR3 sequence reads: CASGLGQVRTEAFF. Written as DNA, the CDR3 is TGTGCTAGTGGTTTGGGACAGGTGCGTACTGAAGCTTTCTTT.

The gene calls are TRBV5-1 and TRBJ2-2; maybe TRBD2 (5 bases). V was cut by 0 bases and J by 5 bases, with 5 bases left in between. Germline assignment: CDR1 SGHRS and CDR2 YFSETQ. This CDR3 contains 13 residues. The CDR3 nucleotides read TGCGCCAGCAGCTTGGGAGGGACCGGGGAGCTGTTTTTT. The encoded protein is CASSLGGTGELFF.

This sequence joins TRBV28 and TRBJ2-6; either TRBD1 or TRBD2 may supply D (5 bases each). V shed 3 bases and J shed 1 base, with 13 bases lying between them. The CDR3 has 17 amino acids. Germline V gene sequence: CDR1 MDHEN, CDR2 SYDVKM. The CDR3, as DNA: TGTGCCAGCAGTTTCGGGACCCTTGGTTCTGGGGCCAACGTCCTGACTTTC. This encodes CASSFGTLGSGANVLTF.

The chain combines TRBV5-1 with TRBJ2-2; tentative D call: TRBD1 (6 bases). Per the germline V gene, CDR1 is SGHRS and CDR2 is YFSETQ. The V gene lost 3 bases and the J gene lost 13 bases, with 19 bases spanning the gap. CDR3 length: 14 residues. CDR3 region: CASSSVGTPGGLFF. The CDR3 DNA follows: TGCGCCAGCAGCTCCGTCGGGACACCCGGTGGGCTGTTTTTT.

The chain combines TRBV27 with TRBJ1-6, with D hard to call. With 6 bases removed from V and 0 bases from J, the gap between germline ends came to 9 bases. This CDR3 comprises 15 residues. Germline-derived CDR1 and CDR2 are MNHEY and SMNVEV (reference sequence). The CDR3 reads CASRLGSSYNSPLHF. DNA of the CDR3: TGTGCCAGCAGACTGGGAAGCTCCTATAATTCACCCCTCCACTTT.

The V and J genes are TRBV18 and TRBJ1-6; TRBD1 matches 8 bases. Losses at the gene ends were 6 bases for V and 9 bases for J; bases not matched to a gene: 4. Germline lookup yields CDR1 KGHSH and CDR2 LQKENI. The length of the CDR3 is 13 residues. The CDR3 DNA is TGTGCCAGCTCCCCTGGACAGGGTTCACCCCTCCACTTT. It translates to CASSPGQGSPLHF. Supplemented by reference TRBV18 and TRBJ1-6, the full variable domain reads NAGVMQNPRHLVRRRGQEARLRCSPMKGHSHVYWYRQLPEEGLKFMVYLQKENIIDESGMPKERFSAEFPKEGPSILRIQQVVRGDSAAYFCASSPGQGSPLHFGNGTRLTVT.

The chain combines TRBV2 with TRBJ1-2; 8 bases fit TRBD1. V shed 6 bases and J 6 bases; nucleotides not matched to a gene: 6. The germline CDR1 and CDR2 sequences are SNHLY and FYNNEI. The CDR3 has 13 amino acids. CDR3 nucleotide sequence: TGTGCCAGCAGCACGACAGGGGTTGATGGCTACACCTTC. Its protein is CASSTTGVDGYTF.

The chain recombines TRBV4-3 with TRBJ2-6; the D is unclear. Trimming stripped 0 bases from V and 0 bases from J, with 9 bases between. CDR3 size: 17 residues. Looked up from germline, CDR1 is LGHNA and CDR2 is YSLEER. CDR3 sequence (DNA): TGCGCCAGCAGCCAAGAAAGGCGGACCTCTGGGGCCAACGTCCTGACTTTC. It yields the protein CASSQERRTSGANVLTF.

The chain couples TRBV7-8 to TRBJ2-3; perhaps TRBD2 as D (7 bases). The CDR3 consists of 17 residues. V lost 4 bases to trimming and J lost 2 bases, with 19 bases between them. Germline lookup yields CDR1 SGHVS and CDR2 FQNEAQ. CDR3 nucleotides: TGTGCCAGCAGCTCGACGCGGGGCGGGGGCAACACAGATACGCAGTATTTT. Its translation is CASSSTRGGGNTDTQYF.

This clone was observed a handful of times. This sequence joins TRBV7-9 and TRBJ2-1; 7 bases match TRBD2. The CDR3 spans 18 residues. Germline loops: CDR1 SEHNR, CDR2 FQNEAQ (reference sequence). V was clipped by 6 bases and J by 1 base; unmatched bases: 15. CDR3: CASRSPGRVGRSYNEQFF. Written as DNA, the CDR3 is TGTGCCAGCAGATCCCCGGGGAGGGTCGGGAGGTCCTACAATGAGCAGTTCTTC.